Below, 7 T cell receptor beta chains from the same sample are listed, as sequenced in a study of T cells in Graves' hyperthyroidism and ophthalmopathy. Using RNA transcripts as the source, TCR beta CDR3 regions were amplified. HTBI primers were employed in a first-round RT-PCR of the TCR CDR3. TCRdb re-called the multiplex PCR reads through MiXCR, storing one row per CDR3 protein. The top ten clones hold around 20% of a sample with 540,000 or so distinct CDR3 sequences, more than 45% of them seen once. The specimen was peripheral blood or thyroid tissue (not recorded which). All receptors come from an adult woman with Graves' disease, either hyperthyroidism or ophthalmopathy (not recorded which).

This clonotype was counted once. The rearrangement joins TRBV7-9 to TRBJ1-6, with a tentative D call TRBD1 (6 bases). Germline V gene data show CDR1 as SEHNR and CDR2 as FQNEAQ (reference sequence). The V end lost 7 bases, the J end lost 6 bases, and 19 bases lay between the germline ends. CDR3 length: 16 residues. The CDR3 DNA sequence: TGTGCCAGCACCCCATTACAGGGCGATCCTAATTCACCCCTCCACTTT. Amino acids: CASTPLQGDPNSPLHF.

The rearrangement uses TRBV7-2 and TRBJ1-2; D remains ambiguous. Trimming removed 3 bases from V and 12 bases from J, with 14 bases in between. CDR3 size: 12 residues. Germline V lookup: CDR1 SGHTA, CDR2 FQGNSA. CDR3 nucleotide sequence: TGTGCCAGCAGCTTTAGAAGCTCTGGAAACACCTTC. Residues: CASSFRSSGNTF.

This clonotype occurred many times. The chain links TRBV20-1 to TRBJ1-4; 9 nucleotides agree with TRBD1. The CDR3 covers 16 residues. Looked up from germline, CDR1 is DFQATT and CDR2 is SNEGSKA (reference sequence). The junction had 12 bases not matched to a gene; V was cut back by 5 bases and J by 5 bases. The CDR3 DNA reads TGCAGTGCTCCGTCCGCCGCCGGGACAGGGAATGAAAAACTGTTTTTT. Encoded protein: CSAPSAAGTGNEKLFF.

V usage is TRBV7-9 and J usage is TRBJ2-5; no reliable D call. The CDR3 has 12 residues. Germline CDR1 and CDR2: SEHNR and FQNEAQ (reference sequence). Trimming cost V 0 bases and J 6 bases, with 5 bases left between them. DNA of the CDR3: TGTGCCAGCAGCTTAGCTACGAAGACCCAGTACTTC. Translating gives CASSLATKTQYF. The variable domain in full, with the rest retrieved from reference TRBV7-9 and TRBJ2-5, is DTGVSQNPRHKITKRGQNVTFRCDPISEHNRLYWYRQTLGQGPEFLTYFQNEAQLEKSRLLSDRFSAERPKGSFSTLEIQRTEQGDSAMYLCASSLATKTQYFGPGTRLLVL.

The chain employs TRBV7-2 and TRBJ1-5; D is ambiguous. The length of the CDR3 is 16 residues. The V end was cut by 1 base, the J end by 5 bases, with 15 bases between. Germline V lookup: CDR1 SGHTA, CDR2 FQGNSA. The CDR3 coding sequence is TGTGCCAGCAGCTTAGATCAGCGGGCGAAGCATCAGCCCCAGCATTTT. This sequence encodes CASSLDQRAKHQPQHF.

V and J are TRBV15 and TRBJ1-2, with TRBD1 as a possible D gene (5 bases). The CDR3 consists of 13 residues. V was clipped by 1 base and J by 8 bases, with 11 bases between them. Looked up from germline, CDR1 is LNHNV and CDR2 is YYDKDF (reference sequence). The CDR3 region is CATSRAGHAGYTF. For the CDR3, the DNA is TGTGCCACCAGCAGAGCAGGGCATGCGGGCTACACCTTC. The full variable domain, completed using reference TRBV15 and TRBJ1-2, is DAMVIQNPRYQVTQFGKPVTLSCSQTLNHNVMYWYQQKSSQAPKLLFHYYDKDFNNEADTPDNFQSRRPNTSFCFLDIRSPGLGDTAMYLCATSRAGHAGYTFGSGTRLTVV.

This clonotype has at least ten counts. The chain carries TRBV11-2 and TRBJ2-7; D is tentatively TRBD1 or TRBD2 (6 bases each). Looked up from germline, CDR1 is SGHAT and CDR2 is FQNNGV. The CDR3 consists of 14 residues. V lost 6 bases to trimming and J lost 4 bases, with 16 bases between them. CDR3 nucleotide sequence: TGTGCCAGCAGGCAAATCAAGGGGGGTTACGAGCAGTACTTC. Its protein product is CASRQIKGGYEQYF.